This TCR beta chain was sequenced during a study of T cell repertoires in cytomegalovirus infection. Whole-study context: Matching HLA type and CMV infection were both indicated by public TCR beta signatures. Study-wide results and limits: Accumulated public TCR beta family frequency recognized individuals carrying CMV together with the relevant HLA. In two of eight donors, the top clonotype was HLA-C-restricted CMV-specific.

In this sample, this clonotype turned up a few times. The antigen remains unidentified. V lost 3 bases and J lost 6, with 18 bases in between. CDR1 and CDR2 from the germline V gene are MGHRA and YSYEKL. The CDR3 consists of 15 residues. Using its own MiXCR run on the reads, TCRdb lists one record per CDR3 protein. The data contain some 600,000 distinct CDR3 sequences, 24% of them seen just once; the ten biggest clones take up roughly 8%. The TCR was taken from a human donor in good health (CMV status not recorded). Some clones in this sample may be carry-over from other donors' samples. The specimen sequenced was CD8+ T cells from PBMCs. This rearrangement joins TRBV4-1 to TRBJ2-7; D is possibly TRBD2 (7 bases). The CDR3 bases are TGCGCCAGCAGCCACCTGGGGGGGGCCAAGGGCGAGCAGTACTTC. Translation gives CASSHLGGAKGEQYF.